Given below is one TCR beta chain in context. CDR1 is SGDLS, CDR2 YYNGEE, per germline. This CDR3 has 15 residues. Trimming left V 4 bases short and J 2 bases short, with 16 bases between. This sample was taken from a study of blood T cell repertoires in COVID-19. TCRdb's copy holds only in-frame clones and misses some; the assay was immunoSEQ multiplex PCR. The sample carries about 670,000 clones, just under 90% recorded once. The TCR sequence derives from a woman in her late teens or twenties with acute or convalescent COVID-19. Input material: peripheral blood. This chain uses TRBV9 with TRBJ2-7, with D uncertain. The CDR3 DNA sequence: TGTGCCAGCAGCACGGAGTCGAGTATACCCTACGAGCAGTACTTC. Encoded protein: CASSTESSIPYEQYF.